The table lists the clone carrying this T cell receptor (beta chain) with a count of one. Original processing notes: Using reference gene primer amplification, nucleated cell counts were estimated. Sequenced by immunoSEQ multiplex PCR; TCRdb stores in-frame clones only, minus some. That table gives V, J and clone size, and the DNA gave D and trimming. The repertoire consists of 250,000 to 300,000 clones, with 70% to 90% occurring once and the leading ten covering approximately 2%. Residents of about two dozen US areas, aged about 18 to 89 years, made up the participants. The study counted Cohort 3 donors as recovered given two negative PCRs, clearance, or symptom resolution. The sample comes from a study of blood T cell repertoires in COVID-19. Study information: The study drew acute and convalescent COVID-19 samples from the United States, Italy and Spain.

The CDR3 covers 15 residues. This rearrangement joins TRBV21-1 to TRBJ2-3; the tabulated D call, TRBD1, remains unverified against the DNA. TRBV21-1 constitutes a pseudogene. Sequenced sample: PBMCs or T cells enriched from blood (not recorded which). The TCR originated in a woman in her forties or fifties who had recovered from COVID-19. For the CDR3, the DNA is TGTGCCAGCAGCAAAGGGGCGTTTAGCACAGATACGCAGTATTTT. Translating gives CASSKGAFSTDTQYF.